The clone carrying this T cell receptor (beta chain) was observed at least ten times. Its antigen is unknown. This specimen belongs to a study of T-cell reconstitution after alpha-beta-depleted transplantation in children. The CDR3 has 15 amino acids. V lost 4 bases, J lost 2 bases, and 6 bases stayed unmatched. Germline V CDR1 and CDR2: SGHRS, YFSETQ. Unique molecular identifiers were incorporated when the TCRbeta library was constructed. From the PCR reads, TCRdb called clonotypes with MiXCR, one entry per CDR3 protein. The sample has some 200,000 distinct CDR3 sequences, around 9.9% seen once. The study's findings and limits: As was reported, about two months after transplant, alpha-beta T cells came from several hundred expanded graft clones.

The material was PBMCs, obtained before TCRalphabeta/CD19-depleted stem cell transplant. This clonotype originated in a child younger than two with acute myeloid leukemia, due to receive a stem cell transplant. The chain is built from TRBV5-1 and TRBJ2-1; 7 positions agree with TRBD1. CDR3 region: CASSRDSGAYNEQFF. CDR3 bases: TGCGCCAGCAGCAGGGACAGTGGGGCCTACAATGAGCAGTTCTTC.